The rows below give T cell receptor beta chains drawn from one sample of a study of T cells in Graves' hyperthyroidism and ophthalmopathy. MiXCR was run by TCRdb on the multiplex PCR reads, yielding one entry per CDR3 protein. The sample has about 400,000 distinct CDR3 sequences, under 15% seen once; the top ten hold about 30%. Sample: blood. These receptors all come from a woman in her thirties with Graves' hyperthyroidism. CDR3s include the opening cysteine and the closing phenylalanine or tryptophan. D genes are given only for firm matches. Clone size appears in some rows only: once, few, many, or a class for an expanded clone.

cdr3_nt: TGTGCCAGCAGTTCTCCGGGACAGAATGTCTATGGCTACACCTTC; cdr3_aa: CASSSPGQNVYGYTF; d_call: TRBD1; v_call: TRBV27; clone_size: many; j_call: TRBJ1-2
cdr3_nt: TGTGCCAGCAGCCCAAACTATCCGCCCTACGAGCAGTACTTC; cdr3_aa: CASSPNYPPYEQYF; d_call: .; v_call: TRBV7-2; clone_size: many; j_call: TRBJ2-7
cdr3_nt: TGTGCCAGCAGGGGAGGGAGGGACACCGGGGAGCTGTTTTTT; cdr3_aa: CASRGGRDTGELFF; d_call: TRBD2; v_call: TRBV6-1; clone_size: many; j_call: TRBJ2-2
cdr3_nt: TGTGCCAGCAGCTCCCAAACCGGACCGGTCCGTGAGCAGTTCTTC; cdr3_aa: CASSSQTGPVREQFF; d_call: .; v_call: TRBV11-3; clone_size: many; j_call: TRBJ2-1
cdr3_nt: TGTGCCAGCTCGTATCTGGACACCTCTGGTTCACCCCTCCACTTT; cdr3_aa: CASSYLDTSGSPLHF; d_call: .; v_call: TRBV18; clone_size: many; j_call: TRBJ1-6
cdr3_nt: TGTGCCAGCAGTTACAGCCCCGAAGGGGACACCATATATTTT; cdr3_aa: CASSYSPEGDTIYF; d_call: .; v_call: TRBV6-9; clone_size: .; j_call: TRBJ1-3
cdr3_nt: TGTGCCAGTACCTTCGGACAGGACACTGAAGCTTTCTTT; cdr3_aa: CASTFGQDTEAFF; d_call: TRBD1; v_call: TRBV19; clone_size: .; j_call: TRBJ1-1
cdr3_nt: TGTGCCAGCAGCTCTGGTCCGAACACTGAAGCTTTCTTT; cdr3_aa: CASSSGPNTEAFF; d_call: .; v_call: TRBV7-9; clone_size: many; j_call: TRBJ1-1
cdr3_nt: TGTGCCAGCAGCGTAAAATCATTGGGGCCGTACTACGAGCAGTACTTC; cdr3_aa: CASSVKSLGPYYEQYF; d_call: .; v_call: TRBV9; clone_size: .; j_call: TRBJ2-7
cdr3_nt: TGCAGCGTCGGACCGGGACAGGTGAACAATGAGCAGTTCTTC; cdr3_aa: CSVGPGQVNNEQFF; d_call: TRBD1; v_call: TRBV29-1; clone_size: few; j_call: TRBJ2-1
cdr3_nt: TGCGCCAGCAGCTTAGACCCCTCCCAAGAGACCCAGTACTTC; cdr3_aa: CASSLDPSQETQYF; d_call: .; v_call: TRBV5-1; clone_size: few; j_call: TRBJ2-5
cdr3_nt: TGCAGTGCGGCAGCGGGAGGGCCCTACGAGCAGTACTTC; cdr3_aa: CSAAAGGPYEQYF; d_call: TRBD2; v_call: TRBV20-1; clone_size: many; j_call: TRBJ2-7
cdr3_nt: TGTGCCAGCAGGACGGACCCCTCGACACCGCAGCCCCAGCATTTT; cdr3_aa: CASRTDPSTPQPQHF; d_call: .; v_call: TRBV2; clone_size: many; j_call: TRBJ1-5
cdr3_nt: TGTGCCAGCAGTTACTCAGGGGGGGAAATAGGTGAAAAACTGTTTTTT; cdr3_aa: CASSYSGGEIGEKLFF; d_call: .; v_call: TRBV6-6; clone_size: .; j_call: TRBJ1-4
cdr3_nt: TGCAGTGCCACACAGGGGTCGAACACTGAAGCTTTCTTT; cdr3_aa: CSATQGSNTEAFF; d_call: TRBD1; v_call: TRBV20-1; clone_size: .; j_call: TRBJ1-1
cdr3_nt: TGTGCCAGCAGTGATGCGGGACACCTGAACACCGGGGAGCTGTTTTTT; cdr3_aa: CASSDAGHLNTGELFF; d_call: .; v_call: TRBV6-1; clone_size: many; j_call: TRBJ2-2
cdr3_nt: TGCGCCAGCAGCTTTCAGGGTCAGACCTACGAGCAGTACTTC; cdr3_aa: CASSFQGQTYEQYF; d_call: .; v_call: TRBV5-1; clone_size: few; j_call: TRBJ2-7
cdr3_nt: TGCAGTGCTACTGGACAGTTCCCGGGGCAGTTCTTC; cdr3_aa: CSATGQFPGQFF; d_call: .; v_call: TRBV20-1; clone_size: few; j_call: TRBJ2-1
cdr3_nt: TGCAGTGCGCAGAGCGGGAGGCAGACAGATACGCAGTATTTT; cdr3_aa: CSAQSGRQTDTQYF; d_call: TRBD2; v_call: TRBV20-1; clone_size: .; j_call: TRBJ2-3
cdr3_nt: TGTGCCAGTAGTATAGACACCGGGACAGGGAATAACTATGGCTACACCTTC; cdr3_aa: CASSIDTGTGNNYGYTF; d_call: TRBD1; v_call: TRBV19; clone_size: few; j_call: TRBJ1-2
cdr3_nt: TGCGCCAGCAGCTTTTTAGCGCCCAACACCGGGGAGCTGTTTTTT; cdr3_aa: CASSFLAPNTGELFF; d_call: .; v_call: TRBV5-1; clone_size: .; j_call: TRBJ2-2
cdr3_nt: TGTGCCAGCAGCCAACGACTAGCGGGGAGGGAGACCCAGTACTTC; cdr3_aa: CASSQRLAGRETQYF; d_call: TRBD2; v_call: TRBV5-6; clone_size: .; j_call: TRBJ2-5
cdr3_nt: TGCGCCAGCAGCTTGTGGCAGGGAGGTTCACAAGAGACCCAGTACTTC; cdr3_aa: CASSLWQGGSQETQYF; d_call: .; v_call: TRBV5-1; clone_size: many; j_call: TRBJ2-5
cdr3_nt: TGCAGCGTTGTCGAGCAGGGGCGACAAGAGACCCAGTACTTC; cdr3_aa: CSVVEQGRQETQYF; d_call: .; v_call: TRBV29-1; clone_size: .; j_call: TRBJ2-5
cdr3_nt: TGCAGTGCCATGATTCCAGGGAACCCAGATACGCAGTATTTT; cdr3_aa: CSAMIPGNPDTQYF; d_call: .; v_call: TRBV20-1; clone_size: many; j_call: TRBJ2-3
cdr3_nt: TGTGCCAGCAGCTTACTGCGGGCCTCGAACACCGGGGAGCTGTTTTTT; cdr3_aa: CASSLLRASNTGELFF; d_call: .; v_call: TRBV7-3; clone_size: few; j_call: TRBJ2-2
cdr3_nt: TGCAGTGCTTCAGCGAAGGGGCTCGATGAGCAGTTCTTC; cdr3_aa: CSASAKGLDEQFF; d_call: .; v_call: TRBV20-1; clone_size: many; j_call: TRBJ2-1
cdr3_nt: TGTGCCAGCAGTTTAGGTGGGAACCTCTATGGCTACACCTTC; cdr3_aa: CASSLGGNLYGYTF; d_call: .; v_call: TRBV12-3/TRBV12-4; clone_size: .; j_call: TRBJ1-2
cdr3_nt: TGTGCCAGTAGCCTACTGGAGGCCCGGAGGACTGAAGCTTTCTTT; cdr3_aa: CASSLLEARRTEAFF; d_call: .; v_call: TRBV19; clone_size: .; j_call: TRBJ1-1
cdr3_nt: TGTGCCAGCAGTGAAAGTCGTGTAGGGATCAATCAGCCCCAGCATTTT; cdr3_aa: CASSESRVGINQPQHF; d_call: .; v_call: TRBV25-1; clone_size: .; j_call: TRBJ1-5
cdr3_nt: TGTGCCAGCAGCTCGGTGGGGCAATACAATGAGCAGTTCTTC; cdr3_aa: CASSSVGQYNEQFF; d_call: .; v_call: TRBV7-2; clone_size: .; j_call: TRBJ2-1
cdr3_nt: TGTGCCAGCAGCCAAAGACAGTACAATGAAAAACTGTTTTTT; cdr3_aa: CASSQRQYNEKLFF; d_call: .; v_call: TRBV3-1; clone_size: few; j_call: TRBJ1-4
cdr3_nt: TGTGCCAGCAGTCCTCCGGGGGCGGGGGTTTACGAGCAGTACTTC; cdr3_aa: CASSPPGAGVYEQYF; d_call: .; v_call: TRBV28; clone_size: .; j_call: TRBJ2-7